Listed here are 21 T cell receptor beta chains from one sample, sequenced in a study of vaccination effects on CD4 cells after COVID-19. Their specific antigens are unknown. Before sequencing, viral peptide pools were used by the ViraFEST assay to expand antigen-specific CD4+ T cells. Between days 9 and 11 of culture, CD4+ T cells were separated out. Vaccinated recipients, who were negative for nucleocapsid antibodies, had no history of SARS-CoV-2 infection. TCRdb's table, derived via immunoSEQ multiplex PCR, lists solely in-frame clones and lacks some. The data hold 30,000 to 45,000 clones, with under 70% observed a single time. The input for sequencing was CD4+ T cells from PBMCs cultured with SARS-CoV-2 spike peptides, taken before COVID-19 vaccination. Source of these receptors: a human donor who received a COVID-19 vaccine.

The sample holds one count of this clone. The chain has TRBV6-5 and TRBJ1-1; 7 nucleotides match TRBD1. The length of the CDR3 is 16 residues. The germline V gene encodes CDR1 MNHEY and CDR2 SVGAGI. The V gene end was trimmed by 2 bases and the J gene end by 11 bases; junction bases not matched to a gene: 17. The CDR3 is CASSYLGDRAPFRAFF. CDR3 bases: TGTGCCAGCAGTTACCTGGGCGACAGGGCGCCCTTTCGCGCTTTCTTT.

This chain connects TRBV11-1 to TRBJ2-7; D possibly corresponds to TRBD1 (5 bases). Germline CDR1 reads SGHAT; CDR2 reads FQDESV (reference sequence). V was cut by 5 bases and J by 0 bases, with 14 bases left in between. CDR3 length equals 15 residues. This CDR3 is CASSPRQLRSYEQYF. The DNA of the CDR3 is TGTGCCAGCAGCCCGAGACAGTTACGCTCCTACGAGCAGTACTTC.

This clone turned up a few times. In nucleotides, the CDR3 is TGTGCCAGCAGCTTGGGGACAGGCCTCAATCAGCCCCAGCATTTT. Its translation is CASSLGTGLNQPQHF. The V gene is TRBV5-4, the J gene TRBJ1-5; 7 nucleotides agree with TRBD1. Germline V gene lookup returns CDR1 SGHNT and CDR2 YYREEE (reference sequence). The CDR3 is 15 residues long. V trimming: 0 bases; J trimming: 3 bases; junction bases outside the gene matches: 3. The full variable domain, completed using reference TRBV5-4 and TRBJ1-5, is ETGVTQSPTHLIKTRGQQVTLRCSSQSGHNTVSWYQQALGQGPQFIFQYYREEENGRGNFPPRFSGLQFPNYSSELNVNALELDDSALYLCASSLGTGLNQPQHFGDGTRLSIL.

This sequence joins TRBV30 and TRBJ2-1, with D tentatively TRBD2 (6 bases). Germline CDR1 GTSNPN, CDR2 SVGIG (reference sequence). This CDR3 comprises 15 residues. Trimming shortened V by 0 bases and J by 0 bases, and 9 bases separated the two germline ends. In nucleotides, the CDR3 is TGTGCCTGGAGTGTTGGGGGGATCTCCTACAATGAGCAGTTCTTC. Its translation: CAWSVGGISYNEQFF.

This clone appeared a single time. This chain connects TRBV14 to TRBJ2-2; D could derive from TRBD1 or TRBD2 (5 bases each). The V end was cut by 5 bases, the J end by 2 bases, with 12 bases between. The CDR3 has 15 residues. Germline CDR1 SGHDN, CDR2 FVKESK. CDR3 amino acids: CASSGGSPNTGELFF. CDR3 coding DNA: TGTGCCAGCAGCGGGGGATCCCCTAACACCGGGGAGCTGTTTTTT.

CDR3 amino acids: CASSLGGFSGNTIYF. The CDR3 region has the DNA TGTGCCAGCAGCTTGGGAGGATTCTCTGGAAACACCATATATTTT. The chain is built from TRBV5-5 and TRBJ1-3, with unresolved D. In germline, CDR1 is SGHKS, CDR2 YYEKEE (reference sequence). The V gene lost 0 bases and the J gene lost 0 bases, with 7 bases spanning the gap. This CDR3 is 15 amino acids long. Combining the CDR3 with reference TRBV5-5 and TRBJ1-3 gives the whole variable domain DAGVTQSPTHLIKTRGQQVTLRCSPISGHKSVSWYQQVLGQGPQFIFQYYEKEERGRGNFPDRFSARQFPNYSSELNVNALLLGDSALYLCASSLGGFSGNTIYFGEGSWLTVV.

This clone was recorded a few times. The chain couples TRBV4-2 to TRBJ1-5; TRBD1 agrees at 9 bases. This CDR3 has 15 residues. Unmatched junction bases numbered 9, after V lost 1 base and J lost 11 bases. Germline V gene data show CDR1 as LGHNA and CDR2 as YNFKEQ. Written as DNA, the CDR3 is TGTGCCAGCAGCCAAGGACAGGGGGTATGGGGGTCCCAGCATTTT. Translating gives CASSQGQGVWGSQHF.

This chain links TRBV7-8 with TRBJ2-3, with unresolved D. The germline CDR1 and CDR2 sequences are SGHVS and FQNEAQ. Trimming took off 0 bases at V and 0 bases at J, with 4 bases between the two ends. CDR3 size: 14 residues. CDR3: CASSLAGSTDTQYF. The CDR3 nucleotides are TGTGCCAGCAGCTTAGCGGGCAGCACAGATACGCAGTATTTT.

The chain links TRBV20-1 to TRBJ2-1; D is tentatively TRBD1 or TRBD2 (6 bases each). CDR3 length: 16 residues. V lost 3 bases, J lost 0 bases, and 15 bases lay in between. Germline CDR1 is DFQATT and CDR2 is SNEGSKA (reference sequence). Here the CDR3 DNA reads TGCAGTGCTAGTGGGGGGCGACGGAGCTCCTACAATGAGCAGTTCTTC. This translates into CSASGGRRSSYNEQFF.

The chain is built from TRBV28 and TRBJ2-1; D unresolved. The ends were cut back, 7 bases at V and 4 bases at J, with 11 bases in the middle. Germline V gene sequence: CDR1 MDHEN, CDR2 SYDVKM. The CDR3 spans 13 residues. As DNA, the CDR3 is TGTGCCAGCAACGGCCTGGGGTACAATGAGCAGTTCTTC. This encodes CASNGLGYNEQFF.

This clone was recorded only once. The chain couples TRBV6-5 to TRBJ2-7; D is undetermined. This CDR3 contains 11 residues. V was cut by 6 bases and J by 4 bases, with 7 bases left in between. Germline V gene lookup returns CDR1 MNHEY and CDR2 SVGAGI. Here the CDR3 reads CASSHEYEQYF. CDR3 sequence (DNA): TGTGCCAGCAGCCACGAATACGAGCAGTACTTC.

The genes are TRBV3-1 (or the pseudogene TRBV3-2) and TRBJ1-1; D is unclear. V was shortened by 3 bases and J by 6 bases, with 14 bases between the two germline ends. The CDR3 covers 14 residues. Germline-derived CDR1 and CDR2 are LGHDT and YNNKEL (reference sequence). CDR3 nucleotides: TGTGCCAGCAGCCAGGTGCCACAGAGTCCTGAAGCTTTCTTT. It encodes CASSQVPQSPEAFF.

This clone was seen just once. The rearrangement links TRBV12-3 or TRBV12-4 to TRBJ1-1; D is unclear. This CDR3 region has 12 residues. V was clipped by 4 bases and J by 7 bases, with 10 bases between them. The CDR3 loop is CASSSGIGEAFF. The CDR3 region has the DNA TGTGCCAGCAGTTCGGGGATCGGTGAAGCTTTCTTT.

The CDR3 DNA reads as TGTGCCAGCAGGGAGACAGGGGGTGAGCAGTACTTC. Amino acid sequence: CASRETGGEQYF. This rearrangement joins TRBV12-3 or TRBV12-4 to TRBJ2-7; TRBD1 matches 9 bases. There are 12 residues in the CDR3. V was clipped by 6 bases and J by 7 bases; unmatched bases: 4.

The chain carries TRBV7-2 and TRBJ2-5, with D possibly called TRBD1 or TRBD2 (5 bases each). This CDR3 is built from 14 residues. Germline V gene sequence: CDR1 SGHTA, CDR2 FQGNSA. V was trimmed by 5 bases and J by 5 bases, leaving 15 bases between them. The CDR3 region is CASSPVGVRETQYF. CDR3 DNA: TGTGCCAGCAGCCCCGTGGGGGTTCGGGAGACCCAGTACTTC.

This clone was found a few times. This rearrangement joins TRBV5-4 to TRBJ1-1, with 11 bases fitting TRBD1. CDR1 is SGHNT, CDR2 YYREEE, per germline (reference sequence). The CDR3 contains 15 residues. The J segment lost 5 bases and the V segment lost 7 bases, leaving 10 bases of the junction unmatched. The CDR3 protein is CASGTDRGRRTEAFF. The CDR3 bases are TGTGCCAGCGGAACGGACAGGGGGCGGCGGACTGAAGCTTTCTTT.

The chain links TRBV2 to TRBJ2-1, with 14 bases fitting TRBD2. The CDR3 is made up of 15 amino acids. Trimming took 6 bases from V and 9 from J; bases not matched to a gene: 7. The germline gives CDR1 SNHLY, CDR2 FYNNEI. The CDR3 nucleotides are TGTGCCAGCAGGGGGACTAGCGGGAGAGTCGGTGAGCAGTTCTTC. Residues: CASRGTSGRVGEQFF.

This clone was seen more than once but under ten times. V and J are TRBV6-5 and TRBJ2-1; possible D gene TRBD2, 5 bases. CDR3 length: 15 residues. Germline loops: CDR1 MNHEY, CDR2 SVGAGI. Trimming took off 6 bases at V and 1 base at J, with 13 bases between the two ends. CDR3 nucleotide sequence: TGTGCCAGCAGAGGACGGAGGATATCCTACAATGAGCAGTTCTTC. Encoded protein: CASRGRRISYNEQFF.

The gene calls are TRBV4-1 and TRBJ2-5, with 10 bases fitting TRBD2. Looked up from germline, CDR1 is MGHRA and CDR2 is YSYEKL. The length of the CDR3 is 18 residues. The V segment lost 0 bases and the J segment 5 bases; nucleotides outside the gene matches: 12. CDR3: CASSQDVVAGGWAETQYF. The CDR3 nucleotides are TGCGCCAGCAGCCAAGATGTTGTAGCGGGAGGTTGGGCTGAGACCCAGTACTTC.

The chain employs TRBV19 and TRBJ1-5; D is ambiguous. V lost 5 bases and J lost 0, with 11 bases in between. The CDR3 covers 15 residues. Germline CDR1 is LNHDA and CDR2 is SQIVND (reference sequence). DNA of the CDR3: TGTGCCAGTAGTCCCCGCAGCTATAGCAATCAGCCCCAGCATTTT. Translation gives CASSPRSYSNQPQHF.

The rearrangement links TRBV28 to TRBJ1-1; no clear D gene. Germline CDR1 and CDR2: MDHEN and SYDVKM. V was cut by 11 bases and J by 6 bases, with 13 bases left in between. The CDR3 is 11 amino acids. The CDR3 DNA is TGTGCCGCGGCCGAGTCCGCTGAAGCTTTCTTT. Encoded protein: CAAAESAEAFF.